This TCR beta chain was obtained from a study of neurological immune-mediated disorders. In this sample, this clonotype turned up many times. TCRdb fed the 5' RACE reads into MiXCR, producing one record per CDR3 protein. The profile shows 50,000 to 75,000 distinct CDR3 sequences, about 4% of them singletons. The germline gives CDR1 SGHAT, CDR2 FQNNGV. The CDR3 spans 12 residues. The ends were cut back, 4 bases at V and 6 bases at J, with 9 bases in the middle. This TCR was sampled from a man aged 45-65 years with multiple sclerosis. The V call is TRBV11-2, the J call TRBJ1-2; D gene unclear. Sequenced sample: PBMCs. The CDR3 DNA follows: TGTGCCAGCAGCTCGGGGAGCCATGGCTACACCTTC. It specifies CASSSGSHGYTF.